This T cell receptor (beta chain) appears in the sequencing data of a study of blood T cell repertoires in COVID-19. The ends lost 6 bases at V and 2 bases at J; junction bases unmatched: 6. This CDR3 has 14 amino acids. CDR1 SNHLY and CDR2 FYNNEI come from the germline V gene. In the authors' methods: Reference gene primer amplification gave estimated nucleated cell counts. Here immunoSEQ multiplex PCR was the method, and the copy in TCRdb shows in-frame clones only, minus some. D and trimming come from the DNA, and the V and J calls and clone size come from that table. In the table there are more than 250,000 clones, approximately 84% of which are singletons.

This rearrangement joins TRBV2 to TRBJ2-7, with TRBD1 identical over 8 bases. The clonotype was recovered from a woman aged 25 to 39 who had recovered from COVID-19. The sequencing input was peripheral blood. The CDR3 loop reads CASRIGQGPYEQYF. For the CDR3, the DNA is TGTGCCAGCAGGATCGGACAGGGACCCTACGAGCAGTACTTC.